Detailed here is one T cell receptor (beta chain). This specimen comes from a study of cytomegalovirus exposure and HLA in healthy donors. Trimming pared 3 bases from V and 8 bases from J, leaving 16 bases between. Germline CDR1 is MNHNS and CDR2 is SASEGT. The CDR3 loop spans 14 amino acids. Assay used: immunoSEQ multiplex PCR; TCRdb lists only in-frame clones, some missing. The table includes 100,000 to 150,000 clones, approximately 89% detected once. Sequenced input: PBMCs. The rearrangement uses TRBV6-1 and TRBJ1-2; tentative D call: TRBD1 (6 bases). The source of this sequence is a young woman in good health and CMV-seronegative. CDR3 sequence: CASSDRQGLLGYTF. The CDR3 DNA sequence: TGTGCCAGCAGTGATCGTCAGGGGTTGCTGGGCTACACCTTC.